These 24 T cell receptor beta chains share one sample of origin, sequenced in a study of technical replicates of blood from several donors. The method was immunoSEQ multiplex PCR; TCRdb's version includes in-frame clones alone and lacks a portion of them. The table shows approximately 79,000 clones, with around 93% occurring only once. Sequenced input: T cells isolated from PBMCs. The source of these receptors is a human donor in good health.

The chain combines TRBV25-1 with TRBJ2-7; 8 bases fit TRBD1. Germline V gene sequence: CDR1 MGHDK, CDR2 SYGVNS. The CDR3 has 16 amino acids. J lost 2 bases, V lost 1 base, and 7 bases had no gene match. The CDR3 protein is CASSEWSAGGTYEQYF. CDR3 nucleotides: TGTGCCAGCAGTGAATGGAGTGCAGGGGGCACCTACGAGCAGTACTTC.

The rearrangement joins TRBV4-2 to TRBJ2-2, with 10 bases identical to TRBD2. The CDR3 sequence is 18 residues long. CDR1 LGHNA and CDR2 YNFKEQ come from the germline V gene. With 4 bases clipped from V and 0 bases from J, the junction kept 8 bases outside the gene matches. The CDR3 DNA sequence: TGTGCCAGCAGCCGATACTCCGGGACTAGCGCGAACACCGGGGAGCTGTTTTTT. Translation: CASSRYSGTSANTGELFF.

The count of this clone is one. V usage is TRBV7-9 and J usage is TRBJ1-5, with 8 positions matching TRBD1. Per germline, CDR1 SEHNR and CDR2 FQNEAQ (reference sequence). CDR3 length: 14 amino acids. The V and J ends lost 2 bases and 5 bases, in that order; junction bases with no gene match: 2. CDR3 sequence reads: CASSLQGADQPQHF. The CDR3 DNA follows: TGTGCCAGCAGCTTACAGGGGGCCGATCAGCCCCAGCATTTT.

In its sample, this clone was seen once. V usage is TRBV5-1 and J usage is TRBJ1-6; tentatively, D is TRBD1 (5 bases). Trimming pared 4 bases from V and 10 bases from J, leaving 15 bases between. In germline, CDR1 is SGHRS, CDR2 YFSETQ. The CDR3 is 14 residues long. Here the CDR3 DNA reads TGCGCCAGCAGCCGGGACTCCACGACATCACCCCTCCACTTT. Amino acids: CASSRDSTTSPLHF.

The chain is built from TRBV7-2 and TRBJ2-7, with D perhaps matching TRBD2 (5 bases). V was clipped by 5 bases and J by 7 bases, with 21 bases between them. This CDR3 is 15 amino acids long. CDR1 and CDR2 (germline): SGHTA, FQGNSA. CDR3 in amino acids: CASSPPRLGVNEQYF. In nucleotides, the CDR3 is TGTGCCAGCAGCCCCCCTCGTCTGGGAGTCAATGAGCAGTACTTC.

The chain couples TRBV19 to TRBJ2-7; 8 bases agree with TRBD2. Germline V gene lookup returns CDR1 LNHDA and CDR2 SQIVND (reference sequence). CDR3 length: 16 amino acids. V dropped 1 base and J dropped 2; count of bases not matched to a gene: 7. CDR3 loop: CASSIVKAGGTYEQYF. The CDR3 coding sequence is TGTGCCAGTAGTATAGTGAAGGCGGGAGGCACCTACGAGCAGTACTTC.

CDR3 coding DNA: TGTGCCATCAGTGAAACGAAGACTAGGGCTACCAATGAGCAGTTCTTC. Amino acids: CAISETKTRATNEQFF. The V call is TRBV10-3, the J call TRBJ2-1, with D perhaps TRBD2 (6 bases). The germline CDR1 and CDR2 sequences are ENHRY and SYGVKD. Trimming removed 3 bases from V and 6 bases from J, with 18 bases in between. This CDR3 has 16 amino acids.

The table lists this clone with a count of one. The chain uses TRBV29-1 and TRBJ2-7, with D uncertain. The germline V gene encodes CDR1 SQVTM and CDR2 ANQGSEA. This CDR3 region has 12 residues. V was clipped by 7 bases and J by 1 base, with 11 bases between them. As DNA, the CDR3 is TGCAGCGCCGAAACTGGTTCCTACGAGCAGTACTTC. Its protein product is CSAETGSYEQYF.

The chain links TRBV2 to TRBJ2-2, with a weak D call TRBD2 (6 bases). CDR1 is SNHLY, CDR2 FYNNEI, per germline. The V and J ends lost 10 bases and 1 base respectively, with 13 bases between them. The CDR3 is 14 amino acids. The CDR3 loop is CAIPWRGNTGELFF. The CDR3 DNA is TGTGCCATCCCTTGGAGGGGGAACACCGGGGAGCTGTTTTTT.

J is TRBJ2-7 and V is TRBV27; D may be TRBD1 (6 bases). This CDR3 is built from 13 residues. In germline, CDR1 is MNHEY, CDR2 SMNVEV (reference sequence). The V and J ends lost 2 bases and 2 bases respectively, with 7 bases between them. The CDR3 reads CASSLRQAYEQYF. DNA for the CDR3: TGTGCCAGCAGTTTACGACAGGCCTACGAGCAGTACTTC.

This chain connects TRBV9 to TRBJ1-1; 7 nucleotides align to TRBD1. The CDR3 extends over 16 amino acids. Per the germline V gene, CDR1 is SGDLS and CDR2 is YYNGEE. J was trimmed by 3 bases and V by 0 bases; bases with no gene match: 8. The DNA for the CDR3 is TGTGCCAGCAGCGTAGCCGTGACAGGGTGGGACACTGAAGCTTTCTTT. This gives the protein CASSVAVTGWDTEAFF.

This chain links TRBV30 with TRBJ1-1, with 9 nucleotides matching TRBD1. In germline, CDR1 is GTSNPN, CDR2 SVGIG (reference sequence). CDR3 length: 14 amino acids. After removal of 5 bases from V and 6 bases from J, the junction contained 10 bases not matched to a gene. CDR3 sequence reads: CAWLGGTGLPEAFF. The CDR3 bases are TGTGCCTGGTTAGGTGGGACAGGGCTCCCTGAAGCTTTCTTT. The variable domain in full, completed from reference TRBV30 and TRBJ1-1, reads SQTIHQWPATLVQPVGSPLSLECTVEGTSNPNLYWYRQAAGRGLQLLFYSVGIGQISSEVPQNLSASRPQDRQFILSSKKLLLSDSGFYLCAWLGGTGLPEAFFGQGTRLTVV.

The rearrangement joins TRBV16 to TRBJ1-5, with D perhaps matching TRBD1 (5 bases). The CDR3 loop spans 15 amino acids. CDR1 is KGHSY, CDR2 FQNENV, per germline. V was trimmed by 4 bases and J by 3 bases, leaving 13 bases between them. The CDR3 sequence is CASSPVGGSNQPQHF. Written as DNA, the CDR3 is TGTGCCAGCAGCCCCGTGGGGGGGTCCAATCAGCCCCAGCATTTT.

This chain links TRBV27 with TRBJ1-3, with 7 bases matching TRBD1. The CDR3 loop spans 14 amino acids. CDR1 and CDR2 from the germline V gene are MNHEY and SMNVEV (reference sequence). V lost 5 bases and J lost 2; bases outside the gene matches: 3. The CDR3 here is CASSLTGPGNTIYF. CDR3 sequence (DNA): TGTGCCAGCAGTCTGACAGGGCCTGGAAACACCATATATTTT.

In DNA form, the CDR3 reads TGTGCCAGCAGTTGGGCGGGATACGAGCAGTACTTC. Its translation is CASSWAGYEQYF. The V and J genes are TRBV6-5 and TRBJ2-7, with D possibly being TRBD2 (6 bases). Germline V lookup: CDR1 MNHEY, CDR2 SVGAGI. The CDR3 spans 12 residues. V dropped 4 bases and J dropped 4 bases, with 8 bases sitting between them.

The chain combines TRBV19 with TRBJ2-7; no clear D. Germline V gene data show CDR1 as LNHDA and CDR2 as SQIVND (reference sequence). The CDR3 is made up of 13 amino acids. V shed 5 bases and J shed 0 bases, with 8 bases lying between them. This CDR3 is CASSESSSYEQYF. The CDR3 DNA sequence: TGTGCCAGTAGTGAATCCAGCTCCTACGAGCAGTACTTC.

The V gene is TRBV4-1, the J gene TRBJ2-7; D uncertain. This CDR3 has 13 amino acids. Germline V gene data show CDR1 as MGHRA and CDR2 as YSYEKL. V lost 1 base and J 7 bases, leaving 11 bases between the germline ends. The CDR3 protein is CASSQAGIREQYF. The DNA for the CDR3 is TGCGCCAGCAGCCAAGCGGGTATTAGGGAGCAGTACTTC.

This rearrangement joins TRBV11-2 to TRBJ2-7, with 9 bases matching TRBD2. Germline CDR1 reads SGHAT; CDR2 reads FQNNGV. The CDR3 loop spans 13 amino acids. V lost 4 bases and J lost 3; bases outside the gene matches: 1. The CDR3 spells CASSSSGNYEQYF. In DNA, the CDR3 is TGTGCCAGCAGCTCTAGCGGGAACTACGAGCAGTACTTC.

The V gene is TRBV30, the J gene TRBJ1-2, with TRBD1 matching over 7 bases. This CDR3 has 14 residues. The junction had 5 bases not matched to a gene; V was cut back by 1 base and J by 3 bases. Germline CDR1 is GTSNPN and CDR2 is SVGIG (reference sequence). CDR3 nucleotide sequence: TGTGCCTGGAGTGAGGACAGGTTCGACTATGGCTACACCTTC. Amino acid sequence: CAWSEDRFDYGYTF.

The CDR3 sequence: CASRETSPPGWFF. CDR3 nucleotide sequence: TGTGCCAGCAGGGAGACTAGCCCTCCAGGATGGTTCTTC. The chain recombines TRBV6-6 with TRBJ2-1; TRBD2 matches 7 bases. Losses at the gene ends were 6 bases for V and 15 bases for J; bases not matched to a gene: 14. The CDR3 loop spans 13 amino acids. The germline V gene has CDR1 MNHNY and CDR2 SVGAGI (reference sequence).

V is TRBV6-1 and J is TRBJ2-3; no clear D. CDR3 size: 12 residues. CDR1 is MNHNS and CDR2 is SASEGT in the germline V gene. The V end lost 7 bases, the J end lost 2 bases, and 7 bases lay between the germline ends. The CDR3 spells CASTQDTDTQYF. The CDR3 DNA reads as TGTGCCAGCACACAAGACACAGATACGCAGTATTTT.

The rearrangement links TRBV28 to TRBJ2-7; TRBD1 matches at 8 bases. The CDR3 totals 14 residues. Germline CDR1 is MDHEN and CDR2 is SYDVKM. The J segment lost 4 bases and the V segment lost 10 bases, leaving 12 bases of the junction unmatched. CDR3 sequence reads: CATQTGQDPYEQYF. The CDR3, as DNA: TGTGCCACCCAAACGGGACAGGACCCATACGAGCAGTACTTC. Supplemented by reference TRBV28 and TRBJ2-7, the full variable domain reads DVKVTQSSRYLVKRTGEKVFLECVQDMDHENMFWYRQDPGLGLRLIYFSYDVKMKEKGDIPEGYSVSREKKERFSLILESASTNQTSMYLCATQTGQDPYEQYFGPGTRLTVT.

V usage is TRBV6-5 and J usage is TRBJ1-2; 7 nucleotides align to TRBD1. The germline V gene has CDR1 MNHEY and CDR2 SVGAGI. This CDR3 comprises 13 residues. V shed 6 bases and J 0 bases; nucleotides not matched to a gene: 1. The CDR3 spells CASRGTANYGYTF. The CDR3 nucleotides read TGTGCCAGCAGAGGGACAGCTAACTATGGCTACACCTTC.

This clone is a singleton in its sample. One end of the junction varies from germline; a read error may be responsible. For the CDR3, the DNA is TGTGCCAGCAGTCCAAGGGGACAGTCTGTCTCCCACGAGCAGTACTTC. It specifies CASSPRGQSVSHEQYF. The chain recombines TRBV28 with TRBJ2-7; 7 positions match TRBD1. Germline CDR1 and CDR2: MDHEN and SYDVKM. The CDR3 extends over 16 amino acids.